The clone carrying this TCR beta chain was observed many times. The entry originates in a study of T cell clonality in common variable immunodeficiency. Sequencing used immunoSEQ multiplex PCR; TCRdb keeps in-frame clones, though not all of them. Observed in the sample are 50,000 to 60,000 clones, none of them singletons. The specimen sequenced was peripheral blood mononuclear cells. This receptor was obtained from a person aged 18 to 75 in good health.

The DNA read from the CDR3 is TGCGCCAGCAGCTCCGACCGGGGGGAGGCTGAA. Translation gives CASSSDRGEAE. In full, the CDR3 is CASSSDRGEAEAFF. The V gene is TRBV5-1, the J gene TRBJ1-1; D perhaps matches TRBD1 (5 bases). Sequencing ends 3 residues short of the CDR3 end; the germline J gene provides the rest. This CDR3 contains 14 residues. Trimming left V 3 bases short and J 6 bases short, with 15 bases between. The germline gives CDR1 SGHRS, CDR2 YFSETQ.